The 13 T cell receptor beta chains below all came from one sample that was sequenced in a study of blood T cell repertoires in COVID-19. Only in-frame clones appear in the TCRdb table, and some are missing; sequencing was by immunoSEQ multiplex PCR. The profile covers 150,000 to 200,000 clones, with around four fifths appearing a single time and about 3.5% taken by the ten largest. Sequencing used PBMCs or T cells enriched from blood (not recorded which). The receptors here all came from a woman aged 45-60 years in a cohort exposed to, infected with or recovered from COVID-19 (not recorded which).

Only one count was recorded for this clone. The chain is built from TRBV5-1 and TRBJ2-1; 14 nucleotides match TRBD2. The germline gives CDR1 SGHRS, CDR2 YFSETQ. J gave up 9 bases and V 0 bases, and 2 bases lay outside the gene matches. This CDR3 spans 15 amino acids. The DNA of the CDR3 is TGCGCCAGCAGCTTGGTGGGACTAGCGGGAGTTGAGCAGTTCTTC. Translated: CASSLVGLAGVEQFF.

This chain connects TRBV4-2 to TRBJ1-3, with D unclear. The V end was cut by 3 bases, the J end by 0 bases, with 9 bases between. CDR1 is LGHNA and CDR2 is YNFKEQ in the germline V gene. There are 15 residues in the CDR3. CDR3 coding DNA: TGTGCCAGCAGCCAGACACCGAGCTCTGGAAACACCATATATTTT. Encoded protein: CASSQTPSSGNTIYF.

Here the CDR3 reads CATGPGQYSNQPQHF. CDR3 in DNA: TGTGCCACCGGCCCGGGACAGTATAGCAATCAGCCCCAGCATTTT. The chain links TRBV27 to TRBJ1-5; TRBD1 agrees at 7 bases. There are 15 residues in the CDR3. The V gene's germline CDR1 is MNHEY and CDR2 SMNVEV (reference sequence). The V gene end was trimmed by 10 bases and the J gene end by 0 bases; junction bases not matched to a gene: 9.

The CDR3 protein is CASSVSLGVETQYF. Here the CDR3 DNA reads TGTGCCAGCAGTGTTTCTCTAGGGGTGGAGACCCAGTACTTC. The rearrangement links TRBV2 to TRBJ2-5; TRBD1 might be the D (5 bases). Trimming cost V 4 bases and J 5 bases, with 14 bases left between them. Germline V gene data show CDR1 as SNHLY and CDR2 as FYNNEI. The CDR3 runs 14 residues.

This clone was picked up a small number of times. The genes are TRBV28 and TRBJ2-7; D remains unclear. Between the trimmed V and J ends, which lost 6 bases and 2 bases, there was a span of 14 bases. The CDR3 contains 14 residues. Germline lookup yields CDR1 MDHEN and CDR2 SYDVKM. The CDR3 is CASRPPGFTYEQYF. In DNA, the CDR3 is TGTGCCAGCAGGCCCCCAGGCTTTACCTACGAGCAGTACTTC.

The chain employs TRBV19 and TRBJ1-1; the D gene is possibly TRBD1 (6 bases). CDR1 and CDR2 from the germline V gene are LNHDA and SQIVND (reference sequence). This CDR3 is built from 14 residues. Between the trimmed V and J ends, which lost 6 bases and 0 bases, there was a span of 11 bases. The CDR3 nucleotides read TGTGCCAGTAGCCGACAGGACATGAACACTGAAGCTTTCTTT. This translates into CASSRQDMNTEAFF.

The genes are TRBV19 and TRBJ1-5; D possibly corresponds to TRBD1 (6 bases). The CDR3 is made up of 17 amino acids. Germline V gene sequence: CDR1 LNHDA, CDR2 SQIVND (reference sequence). Trimming stripped 3 bases from V and 0 bases from J, with 15 bases between. The CDR3, as DNA: TGTGCCAGTAGTATCTTAATAACAGGGTCTAGCAATCAGCCCCAGCATTTT. Translating gives CASSILITGSSNQPQHF.

V is TRBV6-5 and J is TRBJ2-7; D may be TRBD1 (5 bases). The germline V gene has CDR1 MNHEY and CDR2 SVGAGI. CDR3 length: 12 residues. V lost 4 bases and J lost 5, with 9 bases in between. CDR3 region: CASSSGFHEQYF. The CDR3 coding sequence is TGTGCCAGCAGTTCAGGGTTCCACGAGCAGTACTTC.

The CDR3 DNA reads TGCGCCAGCAGTCCCGGACAGGGATCATCACCCCTCCACTTT. This codes for CASSPGQGSSPLHF. The genes are TRBV5-1 and TRBJ1-6; the match to TRBD1 covers 8 bases. The CDR3 loop spans 14 amino acids. Germline CDR1 SGHRS, CDR2 YFSETQ. J gave up 10 bases and V 5 bases, and 8 bases lay outside the gene matches.

In its sample, this clone was seen a few times. The chain joins TRBV28 to TRBJ1-2; D gene uncertain. CDR1 is MDHEN, CDR2 SYDVKM, per germline. The CDR3 contains 14 residues. Trimming shortened V by 6 bases and J by 8 bases, and 19 bases separated the two germline ends. The chain's CDR3 is CASSPTVPRVGYTF. The CDR3 DNA is TGTGCCAGCAGCCCCACAGTTCCGCGCGTGGGCTACACCTTC.

The chain joins TRBV30 to TRBJ2-7, with D possibly TRBD1 on 6 matching bases. Deletions cut 0 bases from V and 7 bases from J, with 16 bases between. The CDR3 length is 14 residues. Germline assignment: CDR1 GTSNPN and CDR2 SVGIG (reference sequence). In nucleotides, the CDR3 is TGTGCCTGGAGTGTAGGGGGATTACTACGGGAGCAGTACTTC. It specifies CAWSVGGLLREQYF.

V gene TRBV5-1 combines with J gene TRBJ1-6; D gene ambiguous. The CDR3 contains 16 residues. The germline V gene has CDR1 SGHRS and CDR2 YFSETQ. The V and J ends lost 0 bases and 5 bases respectively, with 12 bases between them. The CDR3 reads CASSLGQRLNNSPLHF. The CDR3 region has the DNA TGCGCCAGCAGCTTGGGGCAGCGACTAAATAATTCACCCCTCCACTTT. The whole variable domain, remainder taken from reference TRBV5-1 and TRBJ1-6, is KAGVTQTPRYLIKTRGQQVTLSCSPISGHRSVSWYQQTPGQGLQFLFEYFSETQRNKGNFPGRFSGRQFSNSRSEMNVSTLELGDSALYLCASSLGQRLNNSPLHFGNGTRLTVT.

The chain is built from TRBV19 and TRBJ1-3; D not certain. V lost 4 bases to trimming and J lost 3 bases, with 10 bases between them. Germline V gives CDR1 LNHDA, CDR2 SQIVND (reference sequence). This CDR3 has 14 residues. The CDR3 protein is CASSTHTVGNTIYF. CDR3 nucleotide sequence: TGTGCCAGTAGTACTCACACAGTTGGAAACACCATATATTTT.